The rows below give T cell receptor beta chains drawn from one sample of a study of blood T cell repertoires in COVID-19. Assay: immunoSEQ multiplex PCR; the TCRdb copy retains only in-frame clones and omits some. The table shows fewer than 65,000 clones, with less than 90% occurring only once. What was sequenced was peripheral blood. The receptors stem from a human donor in a cohort sampled during active COVID-19. CDR3s include the opening cysteine and the closing phenylalanine or tryptophan. Fields, in order: D gene, clone size, J gene, V gene, CDR3 DNA, CDR3 protein. The D gene is left open where the match is weak. Expanded clones get a size class; other rows say once, few or many, or leave the size out.

d_gene: -
abundance: -
j_gene: TRBJ1-2
v_gene: TRBV5-6
CDR3nt: TGTGCCAGCAGCCGACGGGTGGATGGCTACACCTTC
CDR3aa: CASSRRVDGYTF

d_gene: -
abundance: -
j_gene: TRBJ1-2
v_gene: TRBV25-1
CDR3nt: TGTGCCAGCAGTGTGCTTACCGGGTCTGGCTACACCTTC
CDR3aa: CASSVLTGSGYTF

d_gene: -
abundance: -
j_gene: TRBJ2-7
v_gene: TRBV4-3
CDR3nt: TGCGCCAGCAGCCCTTCGTGGCAGGTGACGGCCTACGAGCAGTACTTC
CDR3aa: CASSPSWQVTAYEQYF

d_gene: TRBD1
abundance: -
j_gene: TRBJ2-7
v_gene: TRBV18
CDR3nt: TGTGCCAGCTCTGGGGACAGGGGATTAACCTACGAGCAGTACTTC
CDR3aa: CASSGDRGLTYEQYF

d_gene: TRBD2
abundance: -
j_gene: TRBJ2-3
v_gene: TRBV10-1
CDR3nt: TGCGCCAGCTCTAGCGGGGCCCTGGGAGATACGCAGTATTTT
CDR3aa: CASSSGALGDTQYF

d_gene: -
abundance: few
j_gene: TRBJ1-2
v_gene: TRBV3-1/TRBV3-2
CDR3nt: TGTGCCAGCAGCCAACGACATCTTAACTATGGCTACACCTTC
CDR3aa: CASSQRHLNYGYTF

d_gene: TRBD1
abundance: -
j_gene: TRBJ2-7
v_gene: TRBV27
CDR3nt: TGTGCCAGCAGCCTTATCTACCAGGGGGTTCCCTACGAGCAGTACTTC
CDR3aa: CASSLIYQGVPYEQYF

d_gene: -
abundance: -
j_gene: TRBJ1-1
v_gene: TRBV9
CDR3nt: TGTGCCAGCAGCGCCAACAGGGATCGGACTGAAGCTTTCTTT
CDR3aa: CASSANRDRTEAFF

d_gene: TRBD2
abundance: -
j_gene: TRBJ2-5
v_gene: TRBV5-1
CDR3nt: TGCGCCAGCAGCTCGGGATCTAGCGGGGTTGGGGAGACCCAGTACTTC
CDR3aa: CASSSGSSGVGETQYF

d_gene: TRBD1
abundance: -
j_gene: TRBJ2-7
v_gene: TRBV4-2
CDR3nt: TGTGCCAGCAGCCAAGATGACAGGGGGCGCGGGGAGCAGTACTTC
CDR3aa: CASSQDDRGRGEQYF

d_gene: TRBD1
abundance: few
j_gene: TRBJ1-2
v_gene: TRBV7-9
CDR3nt: TGTGCCAGCAGCTTATTAGAGGGGGCCGGGCTTGGCTATGGCTACACCTTC
CDR3aa: CASSLLEGAGLGYGYTF

d_gene: -
abundance: -
j_gene: TRBJ1-1
v_gene: TRBV5-1
CDR3nt: TGCGCCAGCGGCACTCACCCAGGGAACACTGAAGCTTTCTTT
CDR3aa: CASGTHPGNTEAFF

d_gene: TRBD2
abundance: -
j_gene: TRBJ2-7
v_gene: TRBV4-1
CDR3nt: TGCGCCACGGCTAGCGGGGGGCCAACCTACGAGCAGTACTTC
CDR3aa: CATASGGPTYEQYF

d_gene: -
abundance: once
j_gene: TRBJ1-2
v_gene: TRBV30
CDR3nt: TGTGCCTGGAGTGTGGTTAGGGGCCAGGGTGGCTACACCTTC
CDR3aa: CAWSVVRGQGGYTF

d_gene: -
abundance: -
j_gene: TRBJ1-3
v_gene: TRBV7-9
CDR3nt: TGTGCCAGCAGCTACTGGACAGACTCTGGAAACACCATATATTTT
CDR3aa: CASSYWTDSGNTIYF

d_gene: TRBD1
abundance: few
j_gene: TRBJ1-6
v_gene: TRBV7-9
CDR3nt: TGTGCCAGCAGCTCGACCGGGACAGGGAGGTCACCCCTCCACTTT
CDR3aa: CASSSTGTGRSPLHF

d_gene: TRBD1
abundance: -
j_gene: TRBJ2-1
v_gene: TRBV5-4
CDR3nt: TGTGCCAGCAGCCCGGGACAGAACTACTACAATGAGCAGTTCTTC
CDR3aa: CASSPGQNYYNEQFF

d_gene: -
abundance: -
j_gene: TRBJ1-5
v_gene: TRBV6-2/TRBV6-3
CDR3nt: TGTGCCAGCAGTAACCCCGGGTTTAGCGGTCAGCCCCAGCATTTT
CDR3aa: CASSNPGFSGQPQHF

d_gene: -
abundance: -
j_gene: TRBJ1-1
v_gene: TRBV12-3/TRBV12-4
CDR3nt: TGTGCCAGCAGCCGACAGCAGAACACTGAAGCTTTCTTT
CDR3aa: CASSRQQNTEAFF

d_gene: TRBD1
abundance: -
j_gene: TRBJ1-2
v_gene: TRBV6-5
CDR3nt: TGTGCCAGCAGCGGACAGGGCAATCGTGGCTACACCTTC
CDR3aa: CASSGQGNRGYTF

d_gene: -
abundance: -
j_gene: TRBJ1-3
v_gene: TRBV19
CDR3nt: TGTGCCAGTCACCCCCCAGGGGTGCCCTCTGGAAACACCATATATTTT
CDR3aa: CASHPPGVPSGNTIYF

d_gene: TRBD1
abundance: -
j_gene: TRBJ1-1
v_gene: TRBV5-1
CDR3nt: TGCGCCAGCGGGACAGGGACCTTGAACACTGAAGCTTTCTTT
CDR3aa: CASGTGTLNTEAFF

d_gene: TRBD1
abundance: -
j_gene: TRBJ1-5
v_gene: TRBV5-6
CDR3nt: TGTGCCAGCAGCTTAGCCCGACAGGGCAAGCCCCAGCATTTT
CDR3aa: CASSLARQGKPQHF

d_gene: -
abundance: -
j_gene: TRBJ2-5
v_gene: TRBV9
CDR3nt: TGTGCCAGCAGCGTGGGGGGGGCTGCGGAGACCCAGTACTTC
CDR3aa: CASSVGGAAETQYF

d_gene: TRBD1
abundance: -
j_gene: TRBJ2-7
v_gene: TRBV14
CDR3nt: TGTGCCAGCAGCCACTCCGGGACAGGGATCTACGAGCAGTACTTC
CDR3aa: CASSHSGTGIYEQYF